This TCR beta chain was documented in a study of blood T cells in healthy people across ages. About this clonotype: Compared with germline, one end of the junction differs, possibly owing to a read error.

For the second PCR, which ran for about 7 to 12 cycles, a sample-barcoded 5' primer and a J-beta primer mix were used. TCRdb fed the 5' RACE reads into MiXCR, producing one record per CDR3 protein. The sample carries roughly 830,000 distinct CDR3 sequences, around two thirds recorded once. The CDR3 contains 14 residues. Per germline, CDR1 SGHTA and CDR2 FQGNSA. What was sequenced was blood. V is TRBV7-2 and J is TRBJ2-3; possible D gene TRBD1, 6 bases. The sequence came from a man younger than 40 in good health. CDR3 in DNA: TGTGCCAGCAGCCTACAGGGATTCACAGATGCGCAGTATTTT. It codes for CASSLQGFTDAQYF.